The source of this T cell receptor (beta chain) is a study of neurological immune-mediated disorders. This clonotype occurred many times. For the unsorted libraries, 2 million PBMCs stored at -80 C served as input. MiXCR was run by TCRdb on the 5' RACE reads, yielding one entry per CDR3 protein. The sample shows around 78,000 distinct CDR3 sequences, roughly a sixth of them seen only once. Germline V gene sequence: CDR1 LGHDT, CDR2 YNNKEL (reference sequence). J lost 6 bases, V lost 7 bases, and 13 bases had no gene match. CDR3 length: 15 residues. This clonotype was sampled from a woman aged 40 to 55 in good health. The chain has TRBV3-1 and TRBJ2-5, with 8 positions matching TRBD2. The specimen sequenced was PBMCs. The CDR3 spells CASTDSAGGLKTQYF. CDR3 DNA sequence: TGTGCCAGCACCGACTCGGCGGGGGGTCTAAAGACCCAGTACTTC.